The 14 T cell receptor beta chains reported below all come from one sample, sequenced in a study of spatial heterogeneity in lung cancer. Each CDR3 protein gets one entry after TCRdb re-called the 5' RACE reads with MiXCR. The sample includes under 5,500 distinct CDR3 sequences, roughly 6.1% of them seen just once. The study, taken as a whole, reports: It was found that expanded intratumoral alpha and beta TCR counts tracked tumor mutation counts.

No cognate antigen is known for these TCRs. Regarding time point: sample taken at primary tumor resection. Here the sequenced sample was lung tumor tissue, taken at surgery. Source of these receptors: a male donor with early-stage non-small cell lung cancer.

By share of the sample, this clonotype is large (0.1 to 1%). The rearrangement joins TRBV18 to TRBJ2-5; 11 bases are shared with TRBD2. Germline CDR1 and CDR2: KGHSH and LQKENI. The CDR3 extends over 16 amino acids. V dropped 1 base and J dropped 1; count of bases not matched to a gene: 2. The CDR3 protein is CASSPLLAGGQETQYF. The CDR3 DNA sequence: TGTGCCAGCTCACCACTGCTAGCGGGGGGCCAAGAGACCCAGTACTTC.

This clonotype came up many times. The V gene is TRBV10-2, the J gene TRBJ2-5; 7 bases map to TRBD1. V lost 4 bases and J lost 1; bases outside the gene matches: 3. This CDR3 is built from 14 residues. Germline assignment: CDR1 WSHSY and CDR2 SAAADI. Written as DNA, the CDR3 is TGCGCCAGCAGTGTGACAGGGCGCCAAGAGACCCAGTACTTC. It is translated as CASSVTGRQETQYF.

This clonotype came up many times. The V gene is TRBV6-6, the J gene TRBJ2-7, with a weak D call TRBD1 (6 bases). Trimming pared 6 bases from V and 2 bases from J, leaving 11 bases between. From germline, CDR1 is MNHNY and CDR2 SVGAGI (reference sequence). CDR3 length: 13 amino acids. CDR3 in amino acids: CASSPGQPYEQYF. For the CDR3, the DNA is TGTGCCAGCAGCCCCGGACAGCCCTACGAGCAGTACTTC.

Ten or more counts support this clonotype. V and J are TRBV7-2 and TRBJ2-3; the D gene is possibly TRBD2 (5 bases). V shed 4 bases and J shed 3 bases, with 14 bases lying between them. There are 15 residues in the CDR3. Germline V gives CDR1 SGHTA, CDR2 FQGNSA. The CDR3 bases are TGTGCCAGCAGCTCGGAAGGGAGAGGGACAGATACGCAGTATTTT. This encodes CASSSEGRGTDTQYF.

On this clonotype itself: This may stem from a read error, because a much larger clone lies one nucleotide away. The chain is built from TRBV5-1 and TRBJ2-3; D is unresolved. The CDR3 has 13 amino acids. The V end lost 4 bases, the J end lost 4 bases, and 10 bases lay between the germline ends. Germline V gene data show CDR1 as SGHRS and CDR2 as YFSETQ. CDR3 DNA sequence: TGCGCCAGCAGCACGGAGTCCGCAGATACGCAGTATTTT. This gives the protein CASSTESADTQYF.

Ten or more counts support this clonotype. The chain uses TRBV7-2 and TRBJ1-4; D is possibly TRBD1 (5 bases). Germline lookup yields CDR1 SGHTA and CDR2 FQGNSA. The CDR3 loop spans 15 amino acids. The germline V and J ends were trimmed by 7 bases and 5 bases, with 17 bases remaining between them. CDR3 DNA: TGTGCCAGCACCCAAGTGGGCAGGGTCAATGAAAAACTGTTTTTT. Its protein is CASTQVGRVNEKLFF.

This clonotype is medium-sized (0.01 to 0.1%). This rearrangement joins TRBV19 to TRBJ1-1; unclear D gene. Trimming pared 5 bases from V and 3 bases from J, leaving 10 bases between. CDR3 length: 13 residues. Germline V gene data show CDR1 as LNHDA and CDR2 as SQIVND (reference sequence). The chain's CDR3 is CASSWKGDTEAFF. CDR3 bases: TGTGCCAGTAGTTGGAAGGGTGACACTGAAGCTTTCTTT. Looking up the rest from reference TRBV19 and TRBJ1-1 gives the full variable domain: DGGITQSPKYLFRKEGQNVTLSCEQNLNHDAMYWYRQDPGQGLRLIYYSQIVNDFQKGDIAEGYSVSREKKESFPLTVTSAQKNPTAFYLCASSWKGDTEAFFGQGTRLTVV.

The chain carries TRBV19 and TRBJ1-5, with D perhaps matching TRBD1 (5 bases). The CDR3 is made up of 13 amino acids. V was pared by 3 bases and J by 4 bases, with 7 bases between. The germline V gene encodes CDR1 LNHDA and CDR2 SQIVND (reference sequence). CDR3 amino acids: CASSMGGNQPQHF. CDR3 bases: TGTGCCAGTAGTATGGGGGGAAATCAGCCCCAGCATTTT.

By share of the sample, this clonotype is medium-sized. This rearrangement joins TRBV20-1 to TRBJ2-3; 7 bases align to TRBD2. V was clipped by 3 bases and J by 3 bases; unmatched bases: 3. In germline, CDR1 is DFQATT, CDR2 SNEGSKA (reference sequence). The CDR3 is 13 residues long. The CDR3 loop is CSASTSVTDTQYF. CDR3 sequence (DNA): TGCAGTGCTAGTACTAGCGTAACAGATACGCAGTATTTT.

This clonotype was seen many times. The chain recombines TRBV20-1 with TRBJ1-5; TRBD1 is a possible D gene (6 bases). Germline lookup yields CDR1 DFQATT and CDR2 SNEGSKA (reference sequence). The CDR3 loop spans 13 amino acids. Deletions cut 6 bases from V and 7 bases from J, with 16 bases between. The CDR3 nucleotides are TGCAGTGCAGGGGCAGGGGAGGACCAGCCCCAGCATTTT. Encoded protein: CSAGAGEDQPQHF.

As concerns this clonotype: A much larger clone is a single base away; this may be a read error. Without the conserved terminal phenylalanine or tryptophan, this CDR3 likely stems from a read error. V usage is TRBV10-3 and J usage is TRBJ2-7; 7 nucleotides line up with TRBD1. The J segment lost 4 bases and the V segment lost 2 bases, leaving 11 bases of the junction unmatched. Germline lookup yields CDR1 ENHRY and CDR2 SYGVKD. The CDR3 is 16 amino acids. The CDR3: CAISEPDRAQLYEQYS. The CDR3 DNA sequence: TGTGCCATCAGTGAGCCCGACAGGGCGCAACTATACGAGCAGTACTCC.

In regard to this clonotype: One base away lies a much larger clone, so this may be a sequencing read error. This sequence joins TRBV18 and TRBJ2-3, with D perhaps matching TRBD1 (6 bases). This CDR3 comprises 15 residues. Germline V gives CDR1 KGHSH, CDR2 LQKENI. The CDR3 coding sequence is TGTGTCAGCTCGCCAACAGGGTTCAGCACAGATACGCAGTATTTT. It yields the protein CVSSPTGFSTDTQYF.

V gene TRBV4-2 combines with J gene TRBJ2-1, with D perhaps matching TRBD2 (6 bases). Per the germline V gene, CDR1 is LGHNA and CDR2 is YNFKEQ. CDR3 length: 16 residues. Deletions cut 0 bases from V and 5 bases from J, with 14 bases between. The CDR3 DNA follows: TGTGCCAGCAGCCAAGATCTTAGGCTAGCGAACAATGAGCAGTTCTTC. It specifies CASSQDLRLANNEQFF.

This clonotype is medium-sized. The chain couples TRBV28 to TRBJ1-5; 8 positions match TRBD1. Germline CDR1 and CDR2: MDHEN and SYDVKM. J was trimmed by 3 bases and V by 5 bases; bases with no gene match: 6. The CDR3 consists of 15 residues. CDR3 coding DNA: TGTGCCAGCAGTATTCCGGGACAGGACAATCAGCCCCAGCATTTT. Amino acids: CASSIPGQDNQPQHF. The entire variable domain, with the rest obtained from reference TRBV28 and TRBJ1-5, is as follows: DVKVTQSSRYLVKRTGEKVFLECVQDMDHENMFWYRQDPGLGLRLIYFSYDVKMKEKGDIPEGYSVSREKKERFSLILESASTNQTSMYLCASSIPGQDNQPQHFGDGTRLSIL.